The 23 T cell receptor beta chains reported below all come from one sample, sequenced in a study of cytomegalovirus exposure and HLA in healthy donors. The PCR employed 60 Vbeta primers together with 13 Jbeta primers. Profiling relied on immunoSEQ multiplex PCR, and the TCRdb table lists in-frame clones only, not all of them. The sample has about 190,000 clones, approximately 84% seen once. Sequencing was carried out using PBMCs. These receptors were collected from a woman aged 25 to 39 in good health and CMV-seropositive.

The chain recombines TRBV28 with TRBJ1-1; D unclear. Trimming cost V 8 bases and J 11 bases, with 12 bases left between them. The CDR3 is 10 residues long. Germline V gene sequence: CDR1 MDHEN, CDR2 SYDVKM. CDR3 in DNA: TGTGCCAGCTACGGAGGGAGGGCTTTCTTT. Amino acids: CASYGGRAFF.

The rearrangement links TRBV28 to TRBJ2-1, with TRBD2 matching over 9 bases. The CDR3 loop spans 19 amino acids. The germline CDR1 and CDR2 sequences are MDHEN and SYDVKM. The J segment lost 1 base and the V segment lost 3 bases, leaving 13 bases of the junction unmatched. The CDR3 DNA is TGTGCCAGCAGTTTCCCCTCACTCACTAGCGGGCCGTCCTACAATGAGCAGTTCTTC. Amino acids: CASSFPSLTSGPSYNEQFF. The full variable domain, rest sourced from reference TRBV28 and TRBJ2-1, is DVKVTQSSRYLVKRTGEKVFLECVQDMDHENMFWYRQDPGLGLRLIYFSYDVKMKEKGDIPEGYSVSREKKERFSLILESASTNQTSMYLCASSFPSLTSGPSYNEQFFGPGTRLTVL.

The J gene is TRBJ1-4, the V gene TRBV6-1; D possibly corresponds to TRBD1 (5 bases). This CDR3 region has 14 residues. Trimming cost V 7 bases and J 8 bases, with 17 bases left between them. Germline values: CDR1 MNHNS, CDR2 SASEGT. CDR3 coding DNA: TGTGCCAGCATATCCCCGGGGGGTCAAGAAAAACTGTTTTTT. Translated: CASISPGGQEKLFF.

The chain couples TRBV4-1 to TRBJ2-1; TRBD1 aligns across 10 bases. Germline values: CDR1 MGHRA, CDR2 YSYEKL. The CDR3 sequence is 14 residues long. V lost 3 bases, J lost 8 bases, and 4 bases stayed unmatched. The CDR3 is CASSQGQGRDEQFF. The DNA for the CDR3 is TGCGCCAGCAGCCAGGGACAGGGGCGGGATGAGCAGTTCTTC.

A few counts support this clone. The chain employs TRBV7-9 and TRBJ2-1; maybe TRBD1 (5 bases). CDR1 SEHNR and CDR2 FQNEAQ come from the germline V gene (reference sequence). The CDR3 extends over 12 amino acids. Trimming pared 1 base from V and 9 bases from J, leaving 7 bases between. DNA for the CDR3: TGTGCCAGCAGCTTAGGGGGCGGTGAGCAGTTCTTC. Residues: CASSLGGGEQFF.

This clone has just one count. This chain uses TRBV4-2 with TRBJ2-1; D unclear. Germline-derived CDR1 and CDR2 are LGHNA and YNFKEQ. The V end was cut by 0 bases, the J end by 6 bases, with 6 bases between. CDR3 length: 13 amino acids. CDR3 protein: CASSQDLVNEQFF. DNA for the CDR3: TGTGCCAGCAGCCAAGACCTCGTCAATGAGCAGTTCTTC.

V is TRBV7-8 and J is TRBJ1-1; TRBD1 matches 8 bases. CDR1 and CDR2 (germline): SGHVS, FQNEAQ. This CDR3 contains 14 residues. The J segment lost 5 bases and the V segment lost 5 bases, leaving 7 bases of the junction unmatched. The CDR3 spells CASSARTGKTEAFF. The CDR3, as DNA: TGTGCCAGCAGCGCGCGGACAGGGAAAACTGAAGCTTTCTTT. The complete variable domain, with remaining parts taken from reference TRBV7-8 and TRBJ1-1, reads GAGVSQSPRYKVAKRGQDVALRCDPISGHVSLFWYQQALGQGPEFLTYFQNEAQLDKSGLPSDRFFAERPEGSVSTLKIQRTQQEDSAVYLCASSARTGKTEAFFGQGTRLTVV.

This clone was counted a single time. The chain recombines TRBV10-3 with TRBJ2-7; D uncertain. Germline CDR1 and CDR2: ENHRY and SYGVKD. The CDR3 totals 12 residues. As DNA, the CDR3 is TGTGCAGGCGGCGCAGCCCCCTACGAGCAGTACTTC. It codes for CAGGAAPYEQYF.

The J gene is TRBJ2-7, the V gene TRBV2; TRBD2 agrees at 14 bases. V gave up 7 bases and J gave up 3 bases; unmatched junction bases: 5. Germline assignment: CDR1 SNHLY and CDR2 FYNNEI. The CDR3 has 15 amino acids. CDR3 DNA: TGTGCCAGCACAGGACTAGCGGGAGGTTTCTACGAGCAGTACTTC. The encoded protein is CASTGLAGGFYEQYF. Full variable domain (remainder filled in from reference TRBV2 and TRBJ2-7): EPEVTQTPSHQVTQMGQEVILRCVPISNHLYFYWYRQILGQKVEFLVSFYNNEISEKSEIFDDQFSVERPDGSNFTLKIRSTKLEDSAMYFCASTGLAGGFYEQYFGPGTRLTVT.

V and J are TRBV29-1 and TRBJ2-4, with a possible D match to TRBD2 (5 bases). Between the trimmed V and J ends, which lost 4 bases and 0 bases, there was a span of 13 bases. The germline V gene encodes CDR1 SQVTM and CDR2 ANQGSEA. The CDR3 is 15 amino acids. The CDR3 region is CSVVLWGEAKNIQYF. The CDR3 nucleotides are TGCAGCGTTGTTTTGTGGGGAGAAGCCAAAAACATTCAGTACTTC.

This clone was detected only once. The rearrangement uses TRBV6-5 and TRBJ2-7, with D uncertain. Trimming removed 0 bases from V and 1 base from J, with 7 bases in between. The CDR3 covers 14 residues. The germline CDR1 and CDR2 sequences are MNHEY and SVGAGI. Here the CDR3 reads CASSYSSFSYEQYF. DNA of the CDR3: TGTGCCAGCAGTTACTCTTCGTTTTCCTACGAGCAGTACTTC.

CDR3 nucleotides: TGTGCCAGCAGTGTAGCGGTCGTAAATGAGCAGTTCTTC. Its translation is CASSVAVVNEQFF. The V call is TRBV5-4, the J call TRBJ2-1, with TRBD2 as a possible D gene (6 bases). This CDR3 spans 13 amino acids. V was cut by 5 bases and J by 7 bases, with 13 bases left in between. Germline V gene sequence: CDR1 SGHNT, CDR2 YYREEE (reference sequence).

The V and J genes are TRBV27 and TRBJ1-1; 7 bases match TRBD1. CDR3 size: 11 residues. Trimming removed 6 bases from V and 7 bases from J; junction bases left unmatched: 2. Germline V CDR1 and CDR2: MNHEY, SMNVEV (reference sequence). CDR3 residues: CASRGTVEAFF. The DNA of the CDR3 is TGTGCCAGCAGGGGGACAGTTGAAGCTTTCTTT.

V gene TRBV27 combines with J gene TRBJ1-2, with 9 nucleotides matching TRBD1. Germline values: CDR1 MNHEY, CDR2 SMNVEV (reference sequence). Losses at the gene ends were 6 bases for V and 10 bases for J; bases not matched to a gene: 12. The CDR3 spans 14 residues. CDR3 sequence: CASRKPGQGVAYTF. CDR3 nucleotide sequence: TGTGCCAGCAGGAAGCCGGGACAGGGAGTGGCCTACACCTTC.

The genes are TRBV15 and TRBJ1-4; TRBD1 is a possible D gene (5 bases). Germline V gives CDR1 LNHNV, CDR2 YYDKDF (reference sequence). The CDR3 loop spans 15 amino acids. V lost 0 bases and J lost 4, with 9 bases in between. The CDR3 sequence: CATSRERQGNEKLFF. The CDR3 region has the DNA TGTGCCACCAGCAGAGAGAGGCAGGGTAATGAAAAACTGTTTTTT.

This clone has more than one count but fewer than ten. The gene calls are TRBV15 and TRBJ1-2; tentatively, D is TRBD1 (5 bases). V lost 1 base and J lost 3, with 24 bases in between. CDR3 size: 19 residues. Germline CDR1 and CDR2: LNHNV and YYDKDF (reference sequence). CDR3 nucleotides: TGTGCCACCAGCAGAGGATCGTATCGGAGGGGATACTCGGACTATGGCTACACCTTC. It specifies CATSRGSYRRGYSDYGYTF. The full variable domain, its missing parts supplied by reference TRBV15 and TRBJ1-2, is DAMVIQNPRYQVTQFGKPVTLSCSQTLNHNVMYWYQQKSSQAPKLLFHYYDKDFNNEADTPDNFQSRRPNTSFCFLDIRSPGLGDTAMYLCATSRGSYRRGYSDYGYTFGSGTRLTVV.

The chain links TRBV2 to TRBJ2-7; D not resolved. Germline V gene sequence: CDR1 SNHLY, CDR2 FYNNEI. There are 14 residues in the CDR3. The V gene lost 5 bases and the J gene lost 1 base, with 12 bases spanning the gap. CDR3 amino acids: CASSLHPGSYEQYF. CDR3 sequence (DNA): TGTGCCAGCAGTCTTCATCCAGGATCCTACGAGCAGTACTTC.

This chain joins TRBV6-6 and TRBJ1-1; D is perhaps TRBD1 (5 bases). The CDR3 totals 11 residues. Trimming removed 6 bases at V and 4 bases at J, with 6 bases between. The germline V gene encodes CDR1 MNHNY and CDR2 SVGAGI (reference sequence). The CDR3 here is CASRGGTEAFF. The CDR3 bases are TGTGCCAGCAGGGGGGGCACTGAAGCTTTCTTT.

The CDR3 bases are TGTGCCAGCAGCTCAACACCGGGCGAGCAGTACTTC. Protein product: CASSSTPGEQYF. V usage is TRBV28 and J usage is TRBJ2-7; the D is unclear. Germline CDR1 reads MDHEN; CDR2 reads SYDVKM. The CDR3 sequence is 12 residues long. Trimming took off 6 bases at V and 6 bases at J, with 12 bases between the two ends.

This clone appeared once. The V call is TRBV7-9, the J call TRBJ1-1; 7 positions match TRBD1. The CDR3 has 16 residues. V lost 0 bases and J lost 7; bases outside the gene matches: 11. Germline V CDR1 and CDR2: SEHNR, FQNEAQ (reference sequence). CDR3 nucleotides: TGTGCCAGCAGCTTAGCATCACAGGGGAAGTGGGATGAAGCTTTCTTT. The encoded protein is CASSLASQGKWDEAFF.

The chain employs TRBV7-2 and TRBJ2-1; D is unresolved. The CDR3 is 12 residues long. Germline CDR1 and CDR2: SGHTA and FQGNSA. The V end lost 8 bases, the J end lost 5 bases, and 10 bases lay between the germline ends. As DNA, the CDR3 is TGTGCCAGCGTAGGAGTCCACAATGAGCAGTTCTTC. Encoded protein: CASVGVHNEQFF.

The rearrangement joins TRBV2 to TRBJ2-2; D might be TRBD2 (6 bases). The V end lost 3 bases, the J end lost 11 bases, and 13 bases lay between the germline ends. Germline lookup yields CDR1 SNHLY and CDR2 FYNNEI. The CDR3 loop spans 13 amino acids. CDR3 amino acids: CASSELGGGELFF. The CDR3 DNA sequence: TGTGCCAGCAGTGAGTTGGGGGGAGGAGAGCTGTTTTTT.

This clone was recorded only once. CDR3 sequence (DNA): TGTGCCATCAGTGAGTCGACAGGTATTCAGTACTTC. As protein: CAISESTGIQYF. The gene calls are TRBV10-3 and TRBJ2-4, with a tentative D call TRBD1 (6 bases). Trimming cost V 0 bases and J 10 bases, with 7 bases left between them. Germline values: CDR1 ENHRY, CDR2 SYGVKD. The CDR3 length is 12 residues.